Shown below are 22 T cell receptor beta chains from a single sample sequenced in a study of blood T cell repertoires in COVID-19. TCRdb's table, derived via immunoSEQ multiplex PCR, lists solely in-frame clones and lacks some. The sample consists of about 170,000 clones, about 93% of them appearing once. Sequencing input: peripheral blood. All receptors come from a woman aged 45-59 years with acute or convalescent COVID-19.

In its sample, this clone was seen once. The gene calls are TRBV14 and TRBJ1-2; 7 nucleotides line up with TRBD1. The V gene end was trimmed by 1 base and the J gene end by 5 bases; junction bases not matched to a gene: 7. The CDR3 is 15 amino acids. CDR1 is SGHDN, CDR2 FVKESK, per germline. DNA of the CDR3: TGTGCCAGCAGCCAAGGAACAGGGGCTACATATGGCTACACCTTC. This gives the protein CASSQGTGATYGYTF.

CDR3 in DNA: TGTGCCAGCAGCCCTAGGGGTAGACAGGGCCCTGAAAAACTGTTTTTT. Protein: CASSPRGRQGPEKLFF. The rearrangement joins TRBV9 to TRBJ1-4; 7 bases line up with TRBD1. V lost 4 bases, J lost 7 bases, and 13 bases stayed unmatched. Germline V lookup: CDR1 SGDLS, CDR2 YYNGEE. CDR3 length: 16 residues. The full variable domain, completed using reference TRBV9 and TRBJ1-4, is DSGVTQTPKHLITATGQRVTLRCSPRSGDLSVYWYQQSLDQGLQFLIQYYNGEERAKGNILERFSAQQFPDLHSELNLSSLELGDSALYFCASSPRGRQGPEKLFFGSGTQLSVL.

The rearrangement joins TRBV19 to TRBJ1-1, with no clear D. The CDR3 runs 13 residues. CDR1 is LNHDA, CDR2 SQIVND, per germline (reference sequence). Trimming shortened V by 5 bases and J by 1 base, and 8 bases separated the two germline ends. The CDR3 loop reads CASSPGSNTEAFF. For the CDR3, the DNA is TGTGCCAGTAGTCCGGGATCGAACACTGAAGCTTTCTTT.

This clone is a singleton in its sample. The V and J genes are TRBV3-1 (or the pseudogene TRBV3-2) and TRBJ1-2; D is uncertain. The CDR3 is made up of 12 amino acids. The V and J ends lost 8 bases and 8 bases respectively, with 15 bases between them. Germline V gene lookup returns CDR1 LGHDT and CDR2 YNNKEL (reference sequence). CDR3 sequence reads: CASRYSTGGYTF. Here the CDR3 DNA reads TGTGCCAGCCGGTATTCGACGGGGGGCTACACCTTC.

J is TRBJ1-4 and V is TRBV19; TRBD1 aligns across 7 bases. This CDR3 spans 15 amino acids. Germline CDR1 LNHDA, CDR2 SQIVND (reference sequence). Unmatched junction bases numbered 7, after V lost 4 bases and J lost 5 bases. Here the CDR3 DNA reads TGTGCCAGTAGTAACTCCGGGACAGTGAATGAAAAACTGTTTTTT. It specifies CASSNSGTVNEKLFF.

This sequence joins TRBV6-2 or TRBV6-3 and TRBJ1-4, with 9 bases fitting TRBD1. This CDR3 contains 17 residues. Losses at the gene ends were 0 bases for V and 8 bases for J; bases not matched to a gene: 10. The germline CDR1 and CDR2 sequences are MNHEY and SVGEGT. The DNA of the CDR3 is TGTGCCAGCAGTTACTCACCGGGACAGGGTTTAGGAGAAAAACTGTTTTTT. Protein product: CASSYSPGQGLGEKLFF.

This clone was counted a single time. V usage is TRBV18 and J usage is TRBJ1-4; 8 nucleotides align to TRBD1. The CDR3 has 14 amino acids. CDR1 and CDR2 (germline): KGHSH, LQKENI. The V segment lost 3 bases and the J segment 7 bases; nucleotides outside the gene matches: 4. The CDR3 DNA follows: TGTGCCAGCTCACCCGACAGGGGAGGTGAAAAACTGTTTTTT. Its translation is CASSPDRGGEKLFF.

V and J are TRBV19 and TRBJ1-5; D remains unclear. The germline V and J ends were trimmed by 6 bases and 3 bases, with 6 bases remaining between them. CDR3 length: 12 residues. CDR1 and CDR2 (germline): LNHDA, SQIVND (reference sequence). The CDR3 coding sequence is TGTGCCAGTAGCAGATCCAATCAGCCCCAGCATTTT. It specifies CASSRSNQPQHF. Full variable domain (rest looked up from reference TRBV19 and TRBJ1-5): DGGITQSPKYLFRKEGQNVTLSCEQNLNHDAMYWYRQDPGQGLRLIYYSQIVNDFQKGDIAEGYSVSREKKESFPLTVTSAQKNPTAFYLCASSRSNQPQHFGDGTRLSIL.

The chain is built from TRBV4-3 and TRBJ1-5; D is uncertain. This CDR3 contains 14 residues. Trimming left V 2 bases short and J 6 bases short, with 11 bases between. Germline CDR1 is LGHNA and CDR2 is YSLEER. In DNA form, the CDR3 reads TGCGCCAGCAGCCAACAGATTGCAGGTCAGCCCCAGCATTTT. It encodes CASSQQIAGQPQHF.

This clone was counted once. The chain recombines TRBV6-5 with TRBJ1-1; 8 nucleotides line up with TRBD1. CDR3 size: 15 residues. Trimming at V came to 7 bases and at J to 11 bases, leaving 18 bases not matched to a gene. The germline V gene encodes CDR1 MNHEY and CDR2 SVGAGI. CDR3 region: CASTMIRDRFRDAFF. CDR3 coding DNA: TGTGCCAGCACTATGATCCGGGACAGGTTTCGTGACGCTTTCTTT.

The V call is TRBV12-3 or TRBV12-4, the J call TRBJ1-2; D gene uncertain. This CDR3 spans 13 amino acids. The ends were cut back, 2 bases at V and 7 bases at J, with 11 bases in the middle. The DNA of the CDR3 is TGTGCCAGCAGTTTATGGGAGTGGGGTGGCTACACCTTC. It translates to CASSLWEWGGYTF.

The table lists this clone with a few counts. J is TRBJ2-2 and V is TRBV2; 8 bases fit TRBD2. CDR3 length equals 14 residues. The V segment lost 8 bases and the J segment 4 bases; nucleotides outside the gene matches: 6. The V gene's germline CDR1 is SNHLY and CDR2 FYNNEI. CDR3 DNA sequence: TGTGCCAGCGGCGGGGGGCGGGGCACCGGGGAGCTGTTTTTT. It translates to CASGGGRGTGELFF. The complete variable domain, with remaining parts taken from reference TRBV2 and TRBJ2-2, reads EPEVTQTPSHQVTQMGQEVILRCVPISNHLYFYWYRQILGQKVEFLVSFYNNEISEKSEIFDDQFSVERPDGSNFTLKIRSTKLEDSAMYFCASGGGRGTGELFFGEGSRLTVL.

The chain has TRBV28 and TRBJ2-1; 11 bases are a match to TRBD2. This CDR3 is built from 16 residues. Germline CDR1 is MDHEN and CDR2 is SYDVKM. J gave up 5 bases and V 2 bases, and 5 bases lay outside the gene matches. The CDR3 sequence: CASSLGLAGGNNEQFF. The CDR3 region has the DNA TGTGCCAGCAGTTTAGGGCTAGCGGGAGGAAACAATGAGCAGTTCTTC.

The chain carries TRBV19 and TRBJ2-1; D unresolved. CDR1 is LNHDA, CDR2 SQIVND, per germline (reference sequence). V lost 0 bases and J lost 3, with 3 bases in between. The CDR3 loop spans 13 amino acids. DNA for the CDR3: TGTGCCAGTAGTATAGACAGCTACAATGAGCAGTTCTTC. Residues: CASSIDSYNEQFF.

V is TRBV3-1 (or the pseudogene TRBV3-2) and J is TRBJ1-6, with TRBD1 matching over 8 bases. Germline CDR1 is LGHDT and CDR2 is YNNKEL (reference sequence). The trim removed 2 bases at V and 8 bases at J, leaving 5 bases unmatched. The CDR3 is 15 amino acids. The DNA of the CDR3 is TGTGCCAGCAGCCAACAGGGGGCATCGGATTCACCCCTCCACTTT. Translated, it gives CASSQQGASDSPLHF.

The CDR3 loop reads CASSLYGTQRNTEAFF. Written as DNA, the CDR3 is TGTGCCAGCAGCTTATACGGGACACAACGGAACACTGAAGCTTTCTTT. V and J are TRBV7-2 and TRBJ1-1, with D maybe TRBD1 (6 bases). Germline-derived CDR1 and CDR2 are SGHTA and FQGNSA. V shed 2 bases and J shed 1 base, with 14 bases lying between them. The CDR3 covers 16 residues.

V gene TRBV5-6 combines with J gene TRBJ1-5; a weak D match, TRBD1 (5 bases). V gave up 3 bases and J gave up 0 bases, with 13 bases separating them. The CDR3 sequence is 16 residues long. Germline CDR1 reads SGHDT; CDR2 reads YYEEEE. The CDR3 reads CASSSRAGNSNQPQHF. The DNA of the CDR3 is TGTGCCAGCAGCTCCAGGGCAGGGAATAGCAATCAGCCCCAGCATTTT.

The chain joins TRBV5-6 to TRBJ1-6, with a possible D match to TRBD1 (5 bases). With 4 bases removed from V and 4 bases from J, the gap between germline ends came to 18 bases. Germline V lookup: CDR1 SGHDT, CDR2 YYEEEE. The CDR3 is 17 residues long. In DNA form, the CDR3 reads TGTGCCAGCAGCCCCGGTGGGGCAGGGTTTTATAATTCACCCCTCCACTTT. This translates into CASSPGGAGFYNSPLHF. Together with reference TRBV5-6 and TRBJ1-6, the CDR3 gives the full variable domain: DAGVTQSPTHLIKTRGQQVTLRCSPKSGHDTVSWYQQALGQGPQFIFQYYEEEERQRGNFPDRFSGHQFPNYSSELNVNALLLGDSALYLCASSPGGAGFYNSPLHFGNGTRLTVT.

The chain employs TRBV20-1 and TRBJ1-6, with 10 positions matching TRBD1. CDR1 and CDR2 from the germline V gene are DFQATT and SNEGSKA (reference sequence). The V gene end was trimmed by 3 bases and the J gene end by 9 bases; junction bases not matched to a gene: 5. The CDR3 spans 14 residues. The chain's CDR3 is CSASSGTGASPLHF. Here the CDR3 DNA reads TGCAGTGCTAGTTCCGGGACAGGGGCTTCACCCCTCCACTTT.

The chain links TRBV23-1 to TRBJ2-7; D not resolved. TRBV23-1 is an ORF; its function is uncertain. The CDR3 contains 14 residues. Trimming cost V 7 bases and J 3 bases, with 16 bases left between them. The CDR3 DNA follows: TGCGCCAGCATTATTAGACTTTTGTACTACGAGCAGTACTTC. Its protein is CASIIRLLYYEQYF.

V and J are TRBV7-2 and TRBJ2-5; maybe TRBD2 (6 bases). CDR1 is SGHTA and CDR2 is FQGNSA in the germline V gene. The CDR3 has 15 amino acids. Trimming shortened V by 5 bases and J by 0 bases, and 13 bases separated the two germline ends. In DNA form, the CDR3 reads TGTGCCAGCAGCCCTCACGGGACTTACCAAGAGACCCAGTACTTC. Translated: CASSPHGTYQETQYF.

The chain has TRBV2 and TRBJ1-1; possible D gene TRBD1, 6 bases. The germline gives CDR1 SNHLY, CDR2 FYNNEI. The length of the CDR3 is 14 residues. V lost 7 bases and J 0 bases, leaving 12 bases between the germline ends. CDR3 residues: CASTQGYLNTEAFF. DNA of the CDR3: TGTGCCAGCACCCAGGGGTACTTGAACACTGAAGCTTTCTTT.